The entry below describes one T cell receptor beta chain. Its antigen remains undetermined. The sample holds no much larger clone one base away, and base qualities are not on file. Genomic DNA was isolated from the sorted cells so that the TCRbeta CDR3 region could be sequenced. The immunoSEQ Assay was used to sequence the TCRbeta CDR3 regions. The clones in this table, taken by TCRdb from immuneACCESS, are in-frame only. Not every clone is retained; where verified, under half of the shortfall comes from an unresolved V gene, and the cause of the rest is unknown. The sample yields just under 100,000 clones; roughly 95% were counted once. The top ten constitute around 0.17% of the sample. This sample was taken from a study of OX40 agonist ivuxolimab in advanced cancers. Notes on the research overall: Ivuxolimab, which targeted the costimulatory receptor OX40 (CD134), was an agonistic, fully human IgG2 monoclonal antibody. Intravenous ivuxolimab was administered to patients every 2 weeks at six dose levels: 0.01, 0.1, 0.3, 1.5, 3 and 10 mg/kg. Of the 50 to 55 dose-escalation patients, hepatocellular carcinoma was present in about 20, melanoma in around 15, renal cell carcinoma in 9 and head and neck cancer in 9. In the dose-escalation cohort, roughly 80% of patients were male, and the mean age was approximately 60 years, with a range of roughly 20 to 79. Prior anti-PD-1, anti-PD-L1 or anti-CTLA-4 therapy was permitted, and checkpoint inhibitors had been received by about 36% of dose-escalation patients. Partial responses occurred in three dose-escalation patients, of whom one had hepatocellular carcinoma and two had cutaneous melanoma. Peripheral TCRbeta sequencing was intended to test whether TCR sequence diversity was altered and clonal T-cell expansion was caused by ivuxolimab. The monotherapy dose-escalation portion (N of about 47 patients) of the phase I ivuxolimab trial is reported in the paper.

Study-wide findings and limitations: At doses from 0.1 to 3.0 mg/kg, clonal expansion was seen in both CD4+ and CD8+ blood T cells between baseline and week 6. In partial responders in the 0.1-3.0 mg/kg groups, normalized peripheral clonal expansion was found to be among the lowest, especially among CD8+ T cells. Low levels of normalized T-cell clonal expansion were also shown by some nonresponding patients. After ivuxolimab, CD8+ T cells had more expanded clones than CD4+ T cells on average. The antigen specificity of the peripheral T cells that underwent clonal expansion was not determined.

The trial excluded patients who had a history of autoimmune disease or were on systemic immunosuppression. Peripheral blood for TCR sequencing was collected from all dose cohorts at baseline, on cycle 4 day 1, and on cycle 7 day 1. The samples were taken from a phase I, first-in-human, multicenter, open-label dose-escalation trial of ivuxolimab. Adults with locally advanced or metastatic melanoma, renal cell carcinoma, hepatocellular carcinoma or head and neck squamous cell carcinoma were enrolled in the trial. Before TCR sequencing, CD4+ T cells and CD8+ T cells were sorted from peripheral blood as separate populations. The source material was CD4+ or CD8+ T cells sorted from blood, sampled in a trial of the OX40 agonist ivuxolimab. The source is an adult with an advanced solid tumor such as melanoma, head and neck, liver or kidney cancer.

This receptor has the CDR3 CASSRVGQGDQPQHF. The DNA is as follows: TGTGCCAGCAGCCGAGTGGGACAGGGTGATCAGCCCCAGCATTTT. Rearrangement joined TRBV5-6 to TRBJ1-5, with 9 central nucleotides matching TRBD1. From the germline V gene, CDR1 is SGHDT and CDR2 is YYEEEE. Trimming leaves V shorter by 4 bases and J shorter by 5 bases, with the junction holding 7 bases beyond the gene matches. From cysteine to phenylalanine, the CDR3 is 15 amino acids long. Of all the DNA, just the CDR3 is kept, 45 bases in frame from base 1.